Each of the 10 T cell receptor beta chains below was sequenced from the same sample in a study of blood T cell repertoires in COVID-19. Repertoires were generated with immunoSEQ multiplex PCR, while TCRdb's copy carries only in-frame clones and drops some. Here the sample spans about 62,000 clones, 76% being singletons. Material for sequencing was peripheral blood. Every receptor here comes from a woman between 50 and 59 years old with active or convalescent COVID-19.

In this sample, this clone turned up once. CDR3 sequence reads: CASSSGQGNQPQHF. The CDR3 DNA follows: TGCGCCAGCAGCTCGGGACAGGGGAATCAGCCCCAGCATTTT. This chain links TRBV5-1 with TRBJ1-5, with 10 bases identical to TRBD1. The junction had 1 base not matched to a gene; V was cut back by 3 bases and J by 4 bases. This CDR3 has 14 residues. CDR1 and CDR2 (germline): SGHRS, YFSETQ.

This clone was observed a single time. The V call is TRBV4-1, the J call TRBJ2-1; D is possibly TRBD1 (6 bases). This CDR3 region has 15 residues. V gave up 8 bases and J gave up 1 base, with 15 bases separating them. Germline loops: CDR1 MGHRA, CDR2 YSYEKL. As DNA, the CDR3 is TGCGCCAGCCGCTTAGGGGGATTTTCCTACAATGAGCAGTTCTTC. It yields the protein CASRLGGFSYNEQFF.

V usage is TRBV13 and J usage is TRBJ1-1; no definite D call. With 2 bases removed from V and 1 base from J, the gap between germline ends came to 2 bases. This CDR3 has 12 residues. Germline-derived CDR1 and CDR2 are PRHDT and FYEKMQ (reference sequence). CDR3 coding DNA: TGTGCCAGCAGCTTACGGAACACTGAAGCTTTCTTT. It specifies CASSLRNTEAFF.

The chain has TRBV7-6 and TRBJ2-1; 13 bases map to TRBD2. Germline CDR1 SGHVS, CDR2 FNYEAQ. CDR3 size: 17 residues. Losses at the gene ends were 1 base for V and 5 bases for J; bases not matched to a gene: 5. The CDR3 spells CASSLGGTSGENNEQFF. The CDR3 coding sequence is TGTGCCAGCAGCTTAGGCGGGACTAGCGGGGAGAACAATGAGCAGTTCTTC.

The rearrangement links TRBV24-1 to TRBJ2-3; the match to TRBD2 covers 13 bases. Losses at the gene ends were 3 bases for V and 3 bases for J; bases not matched to a gene: 8. The CDR3 runs to 18 residues. Germline CDR1 and CDR2: KGHDR and SFDVKD. The CDR3 coding sequence is TGTGCCACCAGTGATATCGGACTAGCGGGAGCGTGGACAGATACGCAGTATTTT. Translated: CATSDIGLAGAWTDTQYF.

The chain links TRBV10-3 to TRBJ2-1, with 10 bases identical to TRBD1. CDR1 ENHRY and CDR2 SYGVKD come from the germline V gene. V lost 10 bases to trimming and J lost 9 bases; unmatched junction nucleotides: 12. The CDR3 is made up of 14 amino acids. The chain's CDR3 is CATSTGTGVIEQFF. CDR3 coding DNA: TGTGCCACCTCTACAGGGACAGGGGTAATTGAGCAGTTCTTC.

The chain recombines TRBV6-5 with TRBJ2-3, with 8 bases fitting TRBD2. The CDR3 sequence is 16 residues long. V gave up 0 bases and J gave up 0 bases; unmatched junction bases: 2. The germline V gene encodes CDR1 MNHEY and CDR2 SVGAGI. Written as DNA, the CDR3 is TGTGCCAGCAGTTACTCGCTAGCGGGTAGCACAGATACGCAGTATTTT. It translates to CASSYSLAGSTDTQYF.

V and J are TRBV12-3 or TRBV12-4 and TRBJ1-5, with TRBD1 identical over 7 bases. This CDR3 has 13 residues. Trimming removed 6 bases from V and 7 bases from J; junction bases left unmatched: 6. CDR3 region: CASRQLQGQPQHF. The CDR3 bases are TGTGCCAGCAGGCAACTACAGGGGCAGCCCCAGCATTTT.

The chain carries TRBV27 and TRBJ2-7; D is perhaps TRBD1 (6 bases). Germline V lookup: CDR1 MNHEY, CDR2 SMNVEV (reference sequence). The CDR3 has 15 residues. Trimming pared 5 bases from V and 3 bases from J, leaving 17 bases between. Here the CDR3 reads CASSAMGTSIYEQYF. The CDR3 DNA reads as TGTGCCAGCAGTGCAATGGGGACAAGTATCTACGAGCAGTACTTC.

The chain links TRBV27 to TRBJ1-4, with D perhaps matching TRBD1 (6 bases). CDR1 is MNHEY and CDR2 is SMNVEV in the germline V gene (reference sequence). The CDR3 length is 15 residues. Trimming took 1 base from V and 8 from J, leaving 14 bases between them. CDR3 coding DNA: TGTGCCAGCAGTTTATTTCGGGGGGCTAGCGAAAAACTGTTTTTT. Its protein is CASSLFRGASEKLFF.